The source of this T cell receptor beta chain is a study of blood T cell repertoires in COVID-19. Some clones are missing from TCRdb's copy, which holds only in-frame ones; the method was immunoSEQ multiplex PCR. In the table there are 400,000 to 500,000 clones, roughly 90% of which are singletons. Germline V gene data show CDR1 as SGDLS and CDR2 as YYNGEE. With V trimmed by 0 bases and J by 2 bases, 4 bases remained unmatched. The CDR3 sequence is 16 residues long. The gene calls are TRBV9 and TRBJ2-7; 11 bases fit TRBD2. This TCR came from a woman under 30 who had been exposed to COVID-19. The sequenced sample consisted of PBMCs or T cells enriched from blood (not recorded which). CDR3 sequence (DNA): TGTGCCAGCAGCGTAGGACTAGCGGGGAATGCCTACGAGCAGTACTTC. This encodes CASSVGLAGNAYEQYF. The full variable domain, rest sourced from reference TRBV9 and TRBJ2-7, is DSGVTQTPKHLITATGQRVTLRCSPRSGDLSVYWYQQSLDQGLQFLIQYYNGEERAKGNILERFSAQQFPDLHSELNLSSLELGDSALYFCASSVGLAGNAYEQYFGPGTRLTVT.